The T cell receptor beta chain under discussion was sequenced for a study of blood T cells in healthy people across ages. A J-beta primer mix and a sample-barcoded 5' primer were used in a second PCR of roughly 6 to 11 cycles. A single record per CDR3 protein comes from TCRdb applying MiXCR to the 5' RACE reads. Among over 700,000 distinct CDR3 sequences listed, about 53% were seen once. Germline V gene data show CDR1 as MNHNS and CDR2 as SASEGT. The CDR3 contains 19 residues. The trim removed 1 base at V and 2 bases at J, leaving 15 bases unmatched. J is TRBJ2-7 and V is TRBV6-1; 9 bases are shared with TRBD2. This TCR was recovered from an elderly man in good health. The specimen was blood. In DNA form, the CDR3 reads TGTGCCAGCAGTGAAGGTAACGCCCATCTAGCGGGACTCCCCTACGAGCAGTACTTC. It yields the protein CASSEGNAHLAGLPYEQYF.